This entry lists 19 T cell receptor beta chains sequenced from one sample in a study of cytomegalovirus exposure and HLA in healthy donors. Amplification used 60 Vbeta primers and 13 Jbeta primers. Measured with immunoSEQ multiplex PCR; TCRdb has only the in-frame clones, and not every one. Counted here are roughly 180,000 clones, roughly 84% occurring once; the ten biggest clones make up approximately 1.2%. Input material: PBMCs. The receptors were sampled from a boy aged 2 to 9 in good health and CMV-seronegative.

The chain carries TRBV5-5 and TRBJ2-6, with D possibly TRBD2 on 5 matching bases. CDR3 length: 15 residues. The V end lost 0 bases, the J end lost 2 bases, and 6 bases lay between the germline ends. In germline, CDR1 is SGHKS, CDR2 YYEKEE (reference sequence). The CDR3 sequence is CASSLEGAGANVLTF. In nucleotides, the CDR3 is TGTGCCAGCAGCTTGGAGGGAGCTGGGGCCAACGTCCTGACTTTC.

The rearrangement joins TRBV29-1 to TRBJ2-1; TRBD2 agrees at 9 bases. This CDR3 is 14 amino acids long. Trimming at V came to 1 base and at J to 9 bases, leaving 7 bases not matched to a gene. Germline-derived CDR1 and CDR2 are SQVTM and ANQGSEA. The CDR3 loop is CSVEGVAGEGEQFF. CDR3 bases: TGCAGCGTTGAAGGGGTAGCGGGAGAGGGTGAGCAGTTCTTC.

This chain uses TRBV11-2 with TRBJ2-5, with 8 bases that match TRBD2. CDR1 SGHAT and CDR2 FQNNGV come from the germline V gene. V shed 5 bases and J 5 bases; nucleotides not matched to a gene: 10. CDR3 length: 15 residues. CDR3 sequence (DNA): TGTGCCAGCAGCACCCCAGCGGGGGCCTGGGAGACCCAGTACTTC. Translated, it gives CASSTPAGAWETQYF.

The rearrangement joins TRBV6-6 to TRBJ1-2, with 9 positions matching TRBD1. Germline CDR1 is MNHNY and CDR2 is SVGAGI (reference sequence). The CDR3 consists of 16 residues. V shed 2 bases, J shed 0 bases, and the junction held 4 bases outside the gene matches. Here the CDR3 reads CASSYTGGESNYGYTF. The CDR3 coding sequence is TGTGCCAGCAGTTACACAGGGGGCGAATCTAACTATGGCTACACCTTC.

The rearrangement links TRBV27 to TRBJ2-2; no clear D gene. This CDR3 is built from 14 residues. Germline V gives CDR1 MNHEY, CDR2 SMNVEV (reference sequence). V dropped 2 bases and J dropped 3 bases, with 7 bases sitting between them. This CDR3 reads CASSLRGDTGELFF. DNA of the CDR3: TGTGCCAGCAGTTTACGAGGAGACACCGGGGAGCTGTTTTTT.

V and J are TRBV12-5 and TRBJ2-1; 9 bases agree with TRBD1. V was pared by 3 bases and J by 7 bases, with 7 bases of the junction left unmatched. The CDR3 has 15 residues. Germline CDR1 and CDR2: LGHNT and FRNRAP. CDR3 coding DNA: TGTGCTAGTGGTTTACCGGGACAGGGAGTTAATGAGCAGTTCTTC. It translates to CASGLPGQGVNEQFF.

The J gene is TRBJ1-5, the V gene TRBV18, with no clear D. CDR1 KGHSH and CDR2 LQKENI come from the germline V gene. The germline V and J ends were trimmed by 3 bases and 2 bases, with 14 bases remaining between them. CDR3 length: 16 amino acids. The CDR3 region is CASSPGFAMGNQPQHF. CDR3 DNA: TGTGCCAGCTCACCCGGTTTTGCGATGGGCAATCAGCCCCAGCATTTT.

The chain uses TRBV10-3 and TRBJ1-3; 7 bases map to TRBD1. This CDR3 is 16 amino acids long. The V gene end was trimmed by 3 bases and the J gene end by 1 base; junction bases not matched to a gene: 6. Germline V gene lookup returns CDR1 ENHRY and CDR2 SYGVKD. The CDR3 sequence is CAISDSGTVSGNTIYF. CDR3 nucleotides: TGTGCCATCAGTGACTCCGGGACAGTTTCTGGAAACACCATATATTTT.

V gene TRBV5-8 combines with J gene TRBJ2-7; 7 bases line up with TRBD2. This CDR3 comprises 19 residues. V lost 1 base and J lost 0; bases outside the gene matches: 16. Germline V gene sequence: CDR1 SGHTS, CDR2 YDEGEE. The CDR3 sequence is CASSLRVAGPEVSSYEQYF. As DNA, the CDR3 is TGTGCCAGCAGCTTGAGGGTAGCGGGCCCGGAGGTGAGCTCCTACGAGCAGTACTTC.

This chain uses TRBV30 with TRBJ1-1; TRBD1 matches at 10 bases. The CDR3 has 15 amino acids. Germline trimming cut 3 bases from V and 5 bases from J; bases unmatched to any gene: 9. Germline V gene data show CDR1 as GTSNPN and CDR2 as SVGIG (reference sequence). The CDR3 DNA is TGTGCCTGGAGCAACTCCGGGACAGGGGATACTGAAGCTTTCTTT. Amino acids: CAWSNSGTGDTEAFF.

This clone has just a few counts. The chain's CDR3 is CASSLRDRTHNEQFF. CDR3 nucleotides: TGTGCCAGCAGCTTGCGGGACAGGACCCACAATGAGCAGTTCTTC. The chain is built from TRBV5-6 and TRBJ2-1; 8 bases align to TRBD1. Germline V gene sequence: CDR1 SGHDT, CDR2 YYEEEE. This CDR3 comprises 15 residues. Losses at the gene ends were 1 base for V and 5 bases for J; bases not matched to a gene: 5.

The chain carries TRBV5-4 and TRBJ1-1; a possible D gene is TRBD1 (6 bases). V was trimmed by 0 bases and J by 2 bases, leaving 11 bases between them. CDR3 length equals 15 residues. Germline V gives CDR1 SGHNT, CDR2 YYREEE (reference sequence). Here the CDR3 reads CASSLGGQGNTEAFF. For the CDR3, the DNA is TGTGCCAGCAGCTTGGGGGGGCAGGGTAACACTGAAGCTTTCTTT.

The V and J genes are TRBV4-3 and TRBJ1-1, with TRBD1 as a possible D gene (5 bases). This CDR3 contains 13 residues. Trimming shortened V by 6 bases and J by 5 bases, and 13 bases separated the two germline ends. Germline V CDR1 and CDR2: LGHNA, YSLEER. Here the CDR3 reads CASSQGLGTEAFF. The CDR3 nucleotides read TGCGCCAGCAGTCAGGGCTTGGGAACTGAAGCTTTCTTT.

There are a few counts of this clone. The chain uses TRBV11-2 and TRBJ2-7; the D is unclear. Germline-derived CDR1 and CDR2 are SGHAT and FQNNGV. V gave up 4 bases and J gave up 3 bases, with 10 bases separating them. The CDR3 extends over 13 amino acids. The CDR3 DNA follows: TGTGCCAGCAGCTCTTTAACGGTCTACGAGCAGTACTTC. It codes for CASSSLTVYEQYF. The full variable domain, its missing parts supplied by reference TRBV11-2 and TRBJ2-7, is EAGVAQSPRYKIIEKRQSVAFWCNPISGHATLYWYQQILGQGPKLLIQFQNNGVVDDSQLPKDRFSAERLKGVDSTLKIQPAKLEDSAVYLCASSSLTVYEQYFGPGTRLTVT.

This clone appeared a few times. This chain links TRBV30 with TRBJ2-3; the match to TRBD1 covers 9 bases. Trimming took 5 bases from V and 6 from J; bases not matched to a gene: 3. This CDR3 has 12 residues. Germline loops: CDR1 GTSNPN, CDR2 SVGIG (reference sequence). CDR3 loop: CAWGDRADTQYF. CDR3 nucleotides: TGTGCCTGGGGGGACAGGGCTGATACGCAGTATTTT. The variable domain in full, completed from reference TRBV30 and TRBJ2-3, reads SQTIHQWPATLVQPVGSPLSLECTVEGTSNPNLYWYRQAAGRGLQLLFYSVGIGQISSEVPQNLSASRPQDRQFILSSKKLLLSDSGFYLCAWGDRADTQYFGPGTRLTVL.

J is TRBJ2-1 and V is TRBV2; TRBD2 agrees at 9 bases. Germline V gives CDR1 SNHLY, CDR2 FYNNEI. Trimming at V came to 1 base and at J to 4 bases, leaving 5 bases not matched to a gene. This CDR3 is 16 amino acids long. CDR3 amino acids: CASSEVRGGSYNEQFF. CDR3 nucleotide sequence: TGTGCCAGCAGTGAAGTGCGGGGGGGCTCATACAATGAGCAGTTCTTC.

This clone occurred a few times. V gene TRBV9 combines with J gene TRBJ2-5, with 12 bases fitting TRBD2. Trimming took 4 bases from V and 2 from J; bases not matched to a gene: 3. The CDR3 runs 15 residues. CDR1 is SGDLS and CDR2 is YYNGEE in the germline V gene. The CDR3 reads CASSLTSGGQETQYF. CDR3 bases: TGTGCCAGCAGCCTGACTAGCGGGGGACAAGAGACCCAGTACTTC.

The chain links TRBV27 to TRBJ2-5; 8 bases fit TRBD1. V was pared by 2 bases and J by 6 bases, with 8 bases of the junction left unmatched. The CDR3 runs 15 residues. The germline CDR1 and CDR2 sequences are MNHEY and SMNVEV (reference sequence). CDR3: CASSLDAGGAQTQYF. The CDR3 DNA follows: TGTGCCAGCAGTTTAGATGCAGGGGGCGCCCAGACCCAGTACTTC.

The V and J genes are TRBV18 and TRBJ2-4; TRBD2 is a possible D gene (5 bases). V was trimmed by 3 bases and J by 4 bases, leaving 7 bases between them. The germline V gene encodes CDR1 KGHSH and CDR2 LQKENI. The CDR3 runs 13 residues. CDR3 DNA: TGTGCCAGCTCACCGGGAGCGAAAAACATTCAGTACTTC. Protein product: CASSPGAKNIQYF.